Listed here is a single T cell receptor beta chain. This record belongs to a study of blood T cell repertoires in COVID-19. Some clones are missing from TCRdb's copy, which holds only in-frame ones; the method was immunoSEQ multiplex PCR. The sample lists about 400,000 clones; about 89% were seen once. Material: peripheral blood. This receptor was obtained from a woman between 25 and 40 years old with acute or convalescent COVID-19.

The CDR3 here is CASRGPGQGNEQYF. In DNA form, the CDR3 reads TGTGCCAGTAGGGGACCGGGACAGGGAAACGAGCAGTACTTC. This chain uses TRBV19 with TRBJ2-7; TRBD1 matches 9 bases. The CDR3 runs 14 residues. Trimming removed 6 bases from V and 5 bases from J; junction bases left unmatched: 8. From germline, CDR1 is LNHDA and CDR2 SQIVND (reference sequence).